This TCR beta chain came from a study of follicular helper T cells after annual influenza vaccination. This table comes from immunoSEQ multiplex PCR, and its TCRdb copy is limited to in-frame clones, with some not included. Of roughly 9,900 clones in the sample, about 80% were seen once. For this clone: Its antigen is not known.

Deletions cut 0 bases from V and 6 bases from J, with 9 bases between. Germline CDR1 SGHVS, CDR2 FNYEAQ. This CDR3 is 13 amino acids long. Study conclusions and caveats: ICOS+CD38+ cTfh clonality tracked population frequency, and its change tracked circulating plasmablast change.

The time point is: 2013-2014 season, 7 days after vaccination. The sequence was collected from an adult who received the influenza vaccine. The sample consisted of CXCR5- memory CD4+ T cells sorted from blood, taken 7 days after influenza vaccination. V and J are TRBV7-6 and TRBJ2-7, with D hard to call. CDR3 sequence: CASSLAGISEQYF. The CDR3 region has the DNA TGTGCCAGCAGCTTAGCAGGGATTAGCGAGCAGTACTTC.